This T cell receptor (beta chain) was found in a study of control samples from healthy donors and cancer patients (dated by TCRdb to the early 2020s). As encoded in the germline V gene, CDR1 is SGDLS while CDR2 is YYNGEE. Including the terminal cysteine and phenylalanine, the CDR3 comprises 16 residues. The CDR3 DNA has 48 bases and is translated from base 1. V is cut by 1 base and J by 0 bases, and the space between the germline ends is 12 bases. As concerns this clone: The clone's antigen remains unknown. No base quality information exists; no much larger clone differs at one position.

The library came from the immunoSEQ multiplex PCR assay. The immuneACCESS repertoire file appears here via TCRdb, limited to in-frame rearrangements. These files lack a portion of the clones; in checked studies, under half of the deficit traces to unresolved V genes, and the cause of the others is not known. Counted in this sample were more than 95,000 clones; about 80% of them appeared once. The ten largest clones add up to less than 15% of the sample. The receptor chain draws on TRBV9 and TRBJ2-3; a tentative D call is TRBD2 (7 bases match). The receptor's source is a woman aged 45-65 years in good health. Sequenced material: blood. The nucleotide sequence reads as follows: TGTGCCAGCAGCGTACCACGGGGGGCCAGCACAGATACGCAGTATTTT. This gives the protein CASSVPRGASTDTQYF.